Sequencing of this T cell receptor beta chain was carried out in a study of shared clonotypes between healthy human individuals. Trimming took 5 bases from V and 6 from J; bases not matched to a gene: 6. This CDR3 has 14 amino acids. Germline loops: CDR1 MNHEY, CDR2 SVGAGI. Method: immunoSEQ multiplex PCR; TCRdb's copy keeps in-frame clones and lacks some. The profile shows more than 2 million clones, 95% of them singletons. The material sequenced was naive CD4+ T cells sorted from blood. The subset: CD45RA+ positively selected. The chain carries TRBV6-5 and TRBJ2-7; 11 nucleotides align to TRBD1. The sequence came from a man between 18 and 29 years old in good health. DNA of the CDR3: TGTGCCAGCAGTCAAACCGGGACAGGGGGCGAGCAGTACTTC. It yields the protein CASSQTGTGGEQYF.